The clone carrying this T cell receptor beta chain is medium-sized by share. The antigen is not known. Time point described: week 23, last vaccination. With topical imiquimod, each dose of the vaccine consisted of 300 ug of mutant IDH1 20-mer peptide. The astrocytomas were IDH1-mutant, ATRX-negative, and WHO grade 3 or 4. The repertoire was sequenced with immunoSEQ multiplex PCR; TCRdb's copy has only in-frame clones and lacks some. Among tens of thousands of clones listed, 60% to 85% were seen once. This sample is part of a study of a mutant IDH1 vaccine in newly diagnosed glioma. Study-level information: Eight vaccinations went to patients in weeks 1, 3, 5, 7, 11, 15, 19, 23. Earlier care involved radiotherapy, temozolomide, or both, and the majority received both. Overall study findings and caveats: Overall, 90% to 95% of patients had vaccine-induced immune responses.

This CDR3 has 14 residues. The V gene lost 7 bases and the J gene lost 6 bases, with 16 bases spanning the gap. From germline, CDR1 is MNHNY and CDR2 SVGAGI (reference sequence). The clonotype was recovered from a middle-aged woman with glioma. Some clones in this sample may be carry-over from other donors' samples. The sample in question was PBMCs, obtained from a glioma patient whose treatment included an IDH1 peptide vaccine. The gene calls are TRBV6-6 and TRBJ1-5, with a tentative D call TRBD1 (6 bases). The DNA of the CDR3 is TGTGCCAGCACCGAGGGCCAGGGGACTCAGCCCCAGCATTTT. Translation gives CASTEGQGTQPQHF.